Each of the 9 T cell receptor beta chains below was sequenced from the same sample in a study of cytomegalovirus exposure and HLA in healthy donors. A multiplex PCR was run with 60 Vbeta primers and 13 Jbeta primers. Generated by immunoSEQ multiplex PCR, the TCRdb table keeps only in-frame clones and is missing some. Among 100,000 to 150,000 clones listed, about 82% were seen once. The sample taken for sequencing was PBMCs. The receptor source for this set is a man aged 50-59 years in good health and CMV-seronegative.

The gene calls are TRBV5-1 and TRBJ2-5, with TRBD2 as a possible D gene (5 bases). The CDR3 has 16 residues. The germline gives CDR1 SGHRS, CDR2 YFSETQ. Deletions cut 0 bases from V and 4 bases from J, with 16 bases between. CDR3 DNA: TGCGCCAGCAGCTTGGAACCGGGATCCAGCCGAGAGACCCAGTACTTC. Protein: CASSLEPGSSRETQYF.

This clone has more than one count but fewer than ten. This chain connects TRBV20-1 to TRBJ1-4, with TRBD1 matching over 10 bases. The V segment lost 5 bases and the J segment 17 bases; nucleotides outside the gene matches: 8. The CDR3 runs 11 residues. CDR1 DFQATT and CDR2 SNEGSKA come from the germline V gene (reference sequence). DNA of the CDR3: TGCAGTGCTTCGGACAGGGGGAGTCGTTTTTTT. As protein: CSASDRGSRFF.

V usage is TRBV2 and J usage is TRBJ1-2; D is ambiguous. The CDR3 is 13 residues long. CDR1 and CDR2 (germline): SNHLY, FYNNEI. V was shortened by 4 bases and J by 0 bases, with 6 bases between the two germline ends. CDR3 sequence reads: CASSGESNYGYTF. CDR3 in DNA: TGTGCCAGCAGTGGAGAGTCTAACTATGGCTACACCTTC.

V and J are TRBV4-2 and TRBJ1-3; D is uncertain. The CDR3 is 13 amino acids. Germline-derived CDR1 and CDR2 are LGHNA and YNFKEQ. Trimming cost V 1 base and J 4 bases, with 5 bases left between them. CDR3 in amino acids: CASSQATGNTIYF. Here the CDR3 DNA reads TGTGCCAGCAGCCAAGCGACAGGAAACACCATATATTTT.

The genes are TRBV9 and TRBJ2-7; 9 bases map to TRBD1. CDR3 length equals 16 residues. Germline V gene sequence: CDR1 SGDLS, CDR2 YYNGEE. Losses at the gene ends were 3 bases for V and 0 bases for J; bases not matched to a gene: 7. CDR3 DNA: TGTGCCAGCAGCGCCGGACAGGGGCTGGCCTCCTACGAGCAGTACTTC. Translated: CASSAGQGLASYEQYF.

The V and J genes are TRBV18 and TRBJ1-2; no firm D call. Germline V gene data show CDR1 as KGHSH and CDR2 as LQKENI. This CDR3 spans 13 amino acids. The CDR3 reads CTSPRRPGYGYTF. The CDR3 region has the DNA TGTACCTCACCCCGGAGGCCCGGCTATGGCTACACCTTC.

The J gene is TRBJ2-1, the V gene TRBV19, with TRBD1 as a possible D gene (6 bases). The V gene's germline CDR1 is LNHDA and CDR2 SQIVND (reference sequence). The germline V and J ends were trimmed by 4 bases and 1 base, with 17 bases remaining between them. CDR3 length: 17 residues. CDR3 residues: CASSKRDIPSSYNEQFF. CDR3 nucleotide sequence: TGTGCCAGTAGTAAAAGGGACATACCTTCTTCCTACAATGAGCAGTTCTTC.

The chain combines TRBV18 with TRBJ1-5; perhaps TRBD1 as D (5 bases). The CDR3 contains 14 residues. V dropped 1 base and J dropped 4 bases, with 8 bases sitting between them. Germline lookup yields CDR1 KGHSH and CDR2 LQKENI. CDR3 in DNA: TGTGCCAGCTCACCACTACCAGGGAATCAGCCCCAGCATTTT. The encoded protein is CASSPLPGNQPQHF.

The count of this clone is one. One junction end disagrees with the germline gene, perhaps due to a read error. The rearrangement links TRBV5-4 to TRBJ2-4; 10 nucleotides agree with TRBD2. Germline lookup yields CDR1 SGHNT and CDR2 YYREEE (reference sequence). The CDR3 is 11 residues long. CDR3 amino acids: CASSLGLAVNF. DNA of the CDR3: TGTGCCAGCAGCCTAGGACTAGCGGTAAACTTC.